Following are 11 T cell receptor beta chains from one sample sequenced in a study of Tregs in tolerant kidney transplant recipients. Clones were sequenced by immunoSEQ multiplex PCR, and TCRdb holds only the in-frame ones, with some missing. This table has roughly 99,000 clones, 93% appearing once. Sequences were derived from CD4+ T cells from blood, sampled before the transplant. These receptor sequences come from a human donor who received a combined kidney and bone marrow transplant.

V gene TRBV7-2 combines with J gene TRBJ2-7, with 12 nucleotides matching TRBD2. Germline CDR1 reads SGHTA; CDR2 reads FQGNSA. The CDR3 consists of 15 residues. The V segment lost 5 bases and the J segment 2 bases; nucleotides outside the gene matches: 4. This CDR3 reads CASSPLAGGPYEQYF. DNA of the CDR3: TGTGCCAGCAGCCCGCTAGCGGGGGGGCCCTACGAGCAGTACTTC. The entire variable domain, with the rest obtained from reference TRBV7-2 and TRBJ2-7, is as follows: GAGVSQSPSNKVTEKGKDVELRCDPISGHTALYWYRQSLGQGLEFLIYFQGNSAPDKSGLPSDRFSAERTGGSVSTLTIQRTQQEDSAVYLCASSPLAGGPYEQYFGPGTRLTVT.

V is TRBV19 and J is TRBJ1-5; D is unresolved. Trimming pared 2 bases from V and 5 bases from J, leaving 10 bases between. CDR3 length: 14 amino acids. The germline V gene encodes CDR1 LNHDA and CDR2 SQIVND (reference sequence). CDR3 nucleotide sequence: TGTGCCAGTAGTATATCGTGGGAGGATCAGCCCCAGCATTTT. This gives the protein CASSISWEDQPQHF.

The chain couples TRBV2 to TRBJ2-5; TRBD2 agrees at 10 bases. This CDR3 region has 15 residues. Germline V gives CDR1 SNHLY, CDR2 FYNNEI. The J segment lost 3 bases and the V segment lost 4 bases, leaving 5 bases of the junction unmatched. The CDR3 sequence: CASSGMLAGEETQYF. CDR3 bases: TGTGCCAGCAGTGGAATGCTAGCGGGAGAAGAGACCCAGTACTTC.

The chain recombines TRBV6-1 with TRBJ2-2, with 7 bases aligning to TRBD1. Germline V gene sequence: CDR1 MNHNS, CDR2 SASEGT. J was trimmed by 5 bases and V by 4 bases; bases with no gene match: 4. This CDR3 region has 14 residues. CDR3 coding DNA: TGTGCCAGCAGTGTGACAGGGTGGACCGGGGAGCTGTTTTTT. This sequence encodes CASSVTGWTGELFF.

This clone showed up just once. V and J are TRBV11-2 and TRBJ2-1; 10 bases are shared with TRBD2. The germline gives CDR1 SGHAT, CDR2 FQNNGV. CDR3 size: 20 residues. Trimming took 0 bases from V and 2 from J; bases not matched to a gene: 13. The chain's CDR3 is CASSLDRRLAGVGTYNEQFF. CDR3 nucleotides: TGTGCCAGCAGCTTAGATCGCAGGCTAGCGGGAGTGGGCACCTACAATGAGCAGTTCTTC.

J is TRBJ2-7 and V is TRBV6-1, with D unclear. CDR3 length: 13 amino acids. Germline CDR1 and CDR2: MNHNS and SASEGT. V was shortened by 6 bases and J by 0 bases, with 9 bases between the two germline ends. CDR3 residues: CASSRRSSYEQYF. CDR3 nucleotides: TGTGCCAGCAGCCGACGGAGCTCCTACGAGCAGTACTTC.

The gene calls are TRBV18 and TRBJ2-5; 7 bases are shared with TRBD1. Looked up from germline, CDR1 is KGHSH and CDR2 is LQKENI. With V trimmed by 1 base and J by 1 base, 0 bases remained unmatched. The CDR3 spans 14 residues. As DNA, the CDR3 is TGTGCCAGCTCACCACACAGGGGCCAAGAGACCCAGTACTTC. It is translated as CASSPHRGQETQYF. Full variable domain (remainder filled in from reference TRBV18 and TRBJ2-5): NAGVMQNPRHLVRRRGQEARLRCSPMKGHSHVYWYRQLPEEGLKFMVYLQKENIIDESGMPKERFSAEFPKEGPSILRIQQVVRGDSAAYFCASSPHRGQETQYFGPGTRLLVL.

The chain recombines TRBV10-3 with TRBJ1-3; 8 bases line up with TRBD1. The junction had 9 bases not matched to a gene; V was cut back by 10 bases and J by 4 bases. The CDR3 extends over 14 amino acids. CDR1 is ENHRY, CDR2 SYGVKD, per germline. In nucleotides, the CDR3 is TGTGCCAGTGTAGAGGCAGGGGGCGGAAACACCATATATTTT. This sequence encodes CASVEAGGGNTIYF.

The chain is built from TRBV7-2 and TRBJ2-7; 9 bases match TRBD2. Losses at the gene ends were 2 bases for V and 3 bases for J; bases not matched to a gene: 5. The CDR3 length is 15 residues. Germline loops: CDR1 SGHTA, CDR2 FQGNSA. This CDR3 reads CASSLSGTSFYEQYF. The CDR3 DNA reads TGTGCCAGCAGCTTATCCGGGACTAGCTTCTACGAGCAGTACTTC.

The CDR3 here is CASSPGTGGLGKLFF. CDR3 coding DNA: TGTGCCAGCAGTCCCGGGACAGGGGGGCTTGGAAAACTGTTTTTT. The chain employs TRBV6-5 and TRBJ1-4, with 11 bases identical to TRBD1. This CDR3 has 15 amino acids. V lost 5 bases to trimming and J lost 10 bases; unmatched junction nucleotides: 9. Germline loops: CDR1 MNHEY, CDR2 SVGAGI.

CDR3 region: CASSWAFGELFF. The CDR3 DNA reads as TGTGCCAGCAGCTGGGCTTTCGGGGAGCTGTTTTTT. The V gene is TRBV7-9, the J gene TRBJ2-2; no firm D call. The germline CDR1 and CDR2 sequences are SEHNR and FQNEAQ (reference sequence). The CDR3 is 12 residues long. V gave up 4 bases and J gave up 7 bases, with 7 bases separating them.